This record covers a single T cell receptor beta chain. Enrolment of Seattle patients took place during active infection, and they were followed longitudinally. The data stem from a study of blood T cell repertoires in COVID-19. Overall study: Acute-phase and convalescent COVID-19 samples originated in the United States, Italy and Spain.

Trimming removed 5 bases from V and 5 bases from J, with 19 bases in between. The CDR3 covers 16 residues. In germline, CDR1 is SGHTA, CDR2 FQGNSA. In the study's own analysis: Estimation of nucleated cell counts was performed using reference gene primer amplification. Sequencing was performed with immunoSEQ multiplex PCR; in TCRdb, only in-frame clones are kept and a portion is missing. That table furnishes V, J and clone size, whereas the DNA furnished D and trimming. The repertoire holds 120,000 to 150,000 clones, with approximately 85% as singletons. Specimen: peripheral blood. V usage is TRBV7-2 and J usage is TRBJ2-1; maybe TRBD2 (5 bases). The origin of this receptor is a woman aged 55-69 years with COVID-19, enrolled during active disease. The DNA of the CDR3 is TGTGCCAGCAGCCATATTACGGGCGCGGGTCACAATGAGCAGTTCTTC. Residues: CASSHITGAGHNEQFF.